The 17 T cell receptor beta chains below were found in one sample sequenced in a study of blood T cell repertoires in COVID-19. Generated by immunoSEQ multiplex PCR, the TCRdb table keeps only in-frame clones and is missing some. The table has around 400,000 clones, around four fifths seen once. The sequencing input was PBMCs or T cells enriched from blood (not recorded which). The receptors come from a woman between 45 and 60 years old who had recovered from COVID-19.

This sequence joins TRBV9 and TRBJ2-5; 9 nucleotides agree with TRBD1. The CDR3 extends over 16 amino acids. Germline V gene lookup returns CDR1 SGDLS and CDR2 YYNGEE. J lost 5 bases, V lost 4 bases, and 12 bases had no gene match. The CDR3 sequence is CASSLLGQGLGETQYF. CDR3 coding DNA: TGTGCCAGCAGCCTCCTTGGACAGGGGTTAGGGGAGACCCAGTACTTC.

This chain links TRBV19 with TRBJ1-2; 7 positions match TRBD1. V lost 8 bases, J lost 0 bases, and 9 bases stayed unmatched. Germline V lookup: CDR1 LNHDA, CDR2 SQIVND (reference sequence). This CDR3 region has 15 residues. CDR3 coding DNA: TGTGCCAGTCTTATCACAGGGACAGCTAACTATGGCTACACCTTC. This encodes CASLITGTANYGYTF.

DNA of the CDR3: TGTGCCAGCAGCAGCTGGGACAGGCCTTCCTACGAGCAGTACTTC. It encodes CASSSWDRPSYEQYF. This chain connects TRBV21-1 to TRBJ2-7; the table's TRBD1 call for D was not verified on the DNA. TRBV21-1 is assigned pseudogene status. This CDR3 is 15 amino acids long.

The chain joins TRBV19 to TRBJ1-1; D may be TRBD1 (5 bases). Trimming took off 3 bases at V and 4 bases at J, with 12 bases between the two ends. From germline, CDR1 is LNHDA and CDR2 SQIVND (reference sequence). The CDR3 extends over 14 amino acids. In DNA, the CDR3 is TGTGCCAGTAGTATTTTGACGGGGGGCACTGAAGCTTTCTTT. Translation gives CASSILTGGTEAFF.

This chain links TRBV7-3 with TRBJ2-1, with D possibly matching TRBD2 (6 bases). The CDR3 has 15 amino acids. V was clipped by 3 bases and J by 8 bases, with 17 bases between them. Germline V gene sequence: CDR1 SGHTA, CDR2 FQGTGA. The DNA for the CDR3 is TGTGCCAGCAGCTTCCTGCATGCGGGAAGGGATGAGCAGTTCTTC. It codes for CASSFLHAGRDEQFF. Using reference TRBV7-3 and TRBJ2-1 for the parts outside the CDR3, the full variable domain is GAGVSQTPSNKVTEKGKYVELRCDPISGHTALYWYRQSLGQGPEFLIYFQGTGAADDSGLPNDRFFAVRPEGSVSTLKIQRTERGDSAVYLCASSFLHAGRDEQFFGPGTRLTVL.

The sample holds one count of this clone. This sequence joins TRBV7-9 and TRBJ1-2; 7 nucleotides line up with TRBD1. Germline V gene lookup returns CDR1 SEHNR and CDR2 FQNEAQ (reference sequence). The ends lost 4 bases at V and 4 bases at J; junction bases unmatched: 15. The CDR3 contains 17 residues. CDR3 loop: CASSSGQATLKPYGYTF. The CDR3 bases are TGTGCCAGCAGCTCCGGACAGGCAACCCTTAAGCCCTATGGCTACACCTTC.

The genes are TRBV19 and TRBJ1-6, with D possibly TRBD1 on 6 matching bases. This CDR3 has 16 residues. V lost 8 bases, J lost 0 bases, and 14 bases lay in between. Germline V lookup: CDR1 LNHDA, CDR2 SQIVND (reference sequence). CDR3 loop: CASQTGTHSYNSPLHF. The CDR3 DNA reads TGTGCCAGTCAAACCGGGACACACTCCTATAATTCACCCCTCCACTTT.

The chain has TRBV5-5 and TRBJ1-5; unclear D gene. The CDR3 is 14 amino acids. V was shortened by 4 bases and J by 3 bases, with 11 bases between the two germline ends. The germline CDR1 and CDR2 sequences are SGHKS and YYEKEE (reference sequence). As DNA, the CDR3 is TGTGCCAGCAGCCCACCGGGATTCAATCAGCCCCAGCATTTT. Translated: CASSPPGFNQPQHF.

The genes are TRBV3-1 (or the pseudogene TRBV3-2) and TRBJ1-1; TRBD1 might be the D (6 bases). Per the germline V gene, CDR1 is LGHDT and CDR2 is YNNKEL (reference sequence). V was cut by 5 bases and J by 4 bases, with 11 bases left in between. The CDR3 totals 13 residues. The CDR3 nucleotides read TGTGCCAGCAGCTTACAGGGTAGCACTGAAGCTTTCTTT. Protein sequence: CASSLQGSTEAFF.

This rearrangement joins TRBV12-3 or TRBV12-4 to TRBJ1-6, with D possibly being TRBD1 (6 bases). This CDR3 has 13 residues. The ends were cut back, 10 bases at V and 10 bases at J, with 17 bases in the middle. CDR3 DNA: TGTGCCACCACCGGGGGGCCGGGATCACCCCTCCACTTT. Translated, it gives CATTGGPGSPLHF.

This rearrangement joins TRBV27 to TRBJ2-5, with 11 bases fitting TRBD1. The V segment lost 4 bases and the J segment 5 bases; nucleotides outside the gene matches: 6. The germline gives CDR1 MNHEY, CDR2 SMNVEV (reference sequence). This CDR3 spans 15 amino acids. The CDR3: CASSSGQGGSETQYF. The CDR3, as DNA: TGTGCCAGCAGTTCGGGACAGGGGGGCTCGGAGACCCAGTACTTC.

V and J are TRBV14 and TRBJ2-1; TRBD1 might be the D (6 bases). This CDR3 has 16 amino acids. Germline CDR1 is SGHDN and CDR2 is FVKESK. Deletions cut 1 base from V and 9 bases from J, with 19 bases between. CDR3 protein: CASSQVVPSGVIEQFF. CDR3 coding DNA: TGTGCCAGCAGCCAAGTTGTTCCTTCAGGGGTAATTGAGCAGTTCTTC.

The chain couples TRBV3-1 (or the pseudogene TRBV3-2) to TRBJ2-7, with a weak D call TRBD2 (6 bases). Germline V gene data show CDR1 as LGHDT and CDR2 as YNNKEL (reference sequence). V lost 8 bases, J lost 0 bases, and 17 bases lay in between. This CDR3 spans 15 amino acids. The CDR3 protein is CASAPGLYNSYEQYF. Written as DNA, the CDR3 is TGTGCCAGCGCCCCGGGACTCTATAACTCCTACGAGCAGTACTTC.

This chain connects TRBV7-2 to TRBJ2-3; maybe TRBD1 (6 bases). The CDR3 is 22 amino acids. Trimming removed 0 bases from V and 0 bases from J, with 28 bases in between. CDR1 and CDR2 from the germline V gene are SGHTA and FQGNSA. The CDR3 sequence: CASSLAGTPLHTTSSSTDTQYF. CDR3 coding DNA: TGTGCCAGCAGCTTAGCAGGGACACCTCTCCATACAACCTCCTCTAGCACAGATACGCAGTATTTT.

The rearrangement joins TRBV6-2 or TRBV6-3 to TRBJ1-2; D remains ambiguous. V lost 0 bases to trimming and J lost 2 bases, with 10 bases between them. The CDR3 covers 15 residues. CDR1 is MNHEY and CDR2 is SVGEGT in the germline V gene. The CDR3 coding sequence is TGTGCCAGCAGTTACTCGAATAAGCTAAACTATGGCTACACCTTC. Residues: CASSYSNKLNYGYTF.

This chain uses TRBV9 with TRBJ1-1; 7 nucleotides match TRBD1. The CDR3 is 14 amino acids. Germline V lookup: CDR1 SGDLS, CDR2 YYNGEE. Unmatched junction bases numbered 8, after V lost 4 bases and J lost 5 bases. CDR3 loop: CASSLKGGLTEAFF. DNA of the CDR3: TGTGCCAGCAGCCTGAAAGGGGGCTTAACTGAAGCTTTCTTT.

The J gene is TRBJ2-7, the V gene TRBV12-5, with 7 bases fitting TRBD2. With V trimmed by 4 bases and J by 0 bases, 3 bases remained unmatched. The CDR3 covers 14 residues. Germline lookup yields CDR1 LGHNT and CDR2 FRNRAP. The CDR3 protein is CASGSSGTSYEQYF. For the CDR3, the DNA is TGTGCTAGTGGTTCCAGCGGGACCTCCTACGAGCAGTACTTC.